The T cell receptor beta chain described here comes from a study of shared clonotypes between healthy human individuals. Germline assignment: CDR1 SGHVS and CDR2 FNYEAQ. The CDR3 length is 18 residues. Germline trimming cut 1 base from V and 6 bases from J; bases unmatched to any gene: 13. Sequenced by immunoSEQ multiplex PCR; TCRdb stores in-frame clones only, minus some. This table has about 380,000 clones, approximately 97% appearing once. This chain links TRBV7-6 with TRBJ2-5; the match to TRBD2 covers 11 bases. This clonotype was obtained from a man younger than 40 in good health. Input material: memory CD8+ T cells sorted from blood. The subset denotes: CD45RO+ cells pooled with CCR7-negative TemRA cells. CDR3 sequence: CASSLVVEASGRLKTQYF. CDR3 DNA: TGTGCCAGCAGCTTAGTAGTCGAGGCTAGCGGGAGGTTGAAGACCCAGTACTTC.